These T cell receptor beta chains were read from a single sample in a study of blood T cells in healthy people across ages. TCRdb fed the 5' RACE reads into MiXCR, producing one record per CDR3 protein. The repertoire holds under 800,000 distinct CDR3 sequences, with roughly 41% as singletons. Sequenced: blood. Every receptor here comes from a woman aged 55-70 years in good health. CDR3s leave out the opening cysteine and the closing phenylalanine or tryptophan. D genes are given only for firm matches. Clone size is not always given. Where it is, it says once, few, many or a class for expanded clones.

V gene	clone size	D gene	J gene	CDR3 protein
TRBV7-7	-	-	TRBJ2-5	ASSPGLPTLQETQY
TRBV20-1	-	-	TRBJ2-7	SASLGTWEYEQY
TRBV4-3	-	-	TRBJ2-3	ASSQGPGWQSTDTQY
TRBV20-1	once	TRBD2	TRBJ2-3	SARDLLAGKPDTQY
TRBV7-7	many	-	TRBJ2-5	ASSLEPTRETQY
TRBV7-2	-	TRBD2	TRBJ2-1	ASSPRRGNNEQF
TRBV12-3/TRBV12-4	few	TRBD2	TRBJ2-1	ASSKTSGGYNEQF
TRBV6-1	few	-	TRBJ2-5	ASSGTGLGPQETQY
TRBV20-1	many	TRBD2	TRBJ2-3	SARDGLAGGSGDTQY
TRBV4-2	-	-	TRBJ2-1	ASSQGSLRLDYNEQF
TRBV20-1	-	TRBD1	TRBJ2-7	SAFTGTGAYEQY
TRBV20-1	few	-	TRBJ2-3	SARDVAGSTDTQY
TRBV6-2/TRBV6-3	-	-	TRBJ2-5	ASSYVFSGETQY
TRBV28	many	-	TRBJ2-7	ASMIGRAYEQY
TRBV20-1	few	-	TRBJ1-4	SARDTGRTNEKLF
TRBV7-9	-	-	TRBJ2-1	ASSLQGTIVDEQF
TRBV4-2	once	TRBD2	TRBJ2-2	ASSRQTSGSPTGELF
TRBV28	-	TRBD1	TRBJ1-4	ASSLPTGDGEKLF
TRBV20-1	-	-	TRBJ2-7	SASSSYSYEQY
TRBV14	-	-	TRBJ1-1	ASSQNTGMSTEAF
TRBV28	-	-	TRBJ2-3	ASSPSLADTQY
TRBV3-1	many	-	TRBJ2-5	ASSQELETQY